This T cell receptor beta chain was captured in a study of blood T cell repertoires in COVID-19. Looking at the study overall: Both acute and convalescent COVID-19 samples were obtained from the United States, Italy and Spain. In each case, the material was cDNA or gDNA derived from T cells, B-cell-depleted T cells, or PBMCs.

The CDR3 runs 16 residues. J lost 7 bases, V lost 3 bases, and 10 bases had no gene match. The V gene's germline CDR1 is LNHNV and CDR2 YYDKDF (reference sequence). In the original processing: Estimation of nucleated cell counts was performed using reference gene primer amplification. This table comes from immunoSEQ multiplex PCR, and its TCRdb copy is limited to in-frame clones, with some not included. V, J and clone size derive from that table, while D and trimming were established from the DNA sequence. The repertoire holds around 380,000 clones, 70% to 85% seen once, with about 1.2% in the top ten. In this sample, this clone turned up once.

The sequenced material came from peripheral blood. J is TRBJ1-5 and V is TRBV15; 9 nucleotides match TRBD1. This TCR derives from a human donor with acute or convalescent COVID-19. The donor label of this sample is uncertain. CDR3 sequence: CATSRMGTGFMQPQHF. The DNA of the CDR3 is TGTGCCACCAGCAGGATGGGGACAGGGTTTATGCAGCCCCAGCATTTT.